These T cell receptor beta chains were read from a single sample in a study of Graves' ophthalmopathy and Graves' hyperthyroidism. One entry per CDR3 protein results from TCRdb running MiXCR on the multiplex PCR reads. The table shows about 1.2 million distinct CDR3 sequences, with 35% to 40% occurring only once. Sequencing was carried out using peripheral blood or thyroid tissue (not recorded which). These receptors originate from an adult man with Graves' hyperthyroidism. Both conserved end residues are part of each CDR3. The D gene is left open where the match is weak. A row's size may be missing; if present it is once, few, many or a size class.

size	D	V	J	DNA	CDR3
.	TRBD1	TRBV25-1	TRBJ1-1	TGTGCCAGCAGCAAACAGGGGCTCACTGAAGCTTTCTTT	CASSKQGLTEAFF
many	.	TRBV7-2	TRBJ1-3	TGTGCCAGCAGCTTGACAGGCCACGTCGGGGACACCATATATTTT	CASSLTGHVGDTIYF
few	.	TRBV29-1	TRBJ1-1	TGCAGGTTGGACAGCCTGAACACTGAAGCTTTCTTT	CRLDSLNTEAFF
.	TRBD2	TRBV20-1	TRBJ2-7	TGCAGTGCTGAGGCATTCGGGACTAGCGCGTCCTACGAGCAGTACTTC	CSAEAFGTSASYEQYF
.	.	TRBV20-1	TRBJ1-1	TGCAGTGCGACCGATACTAGCGGGAGCTCCTACGAGGGGGGCTGGGTGTACACTGAAGCTTTCTTT	CSATDTSGSSYEGGWVYTEAFF
few	.	TRBV7-9	TRBJ1-3	TGTGCCAGCAGGGAGGGACCCCGACCAGCTGGAAACACCATATATTTT	CASREGPRPAGNTIYF
few	TRBD1	TRBV7-9	TRBJ2-7	TGTGCCAGCAGCGAGGACAGGGGGCCCACCGAGCAGTACTTC	CASSEDRGPTEQYF
.	.	TRBV29-1	TRBJ2-3	TGCAGCGTTGAAGATCTGCCTAGCCAAGGCCCCAGCACAGATACGCAGTATTTT	CSVEDLPSQGPSTDTQYF
many	.	TRBV19	TRBJ1-1	TGTGCCAGTACGGAGGGTTTCGCTGAAGCTTTCTTT	CASTEGFAEAFF
.	TRBD2	TRBV7-6	TRBJ2-7	TGTGCCAGCAGTTTATTCGGCGGGGGAGAGTACGAGCAGTACTTC	CASSLFGGGEYEQYF
many	TRBD2	TRBV7-9	TRBJ2-7	TGTGCCAGCAGTGACGAGCGGGAGGGCCTTTACGAGCAGTACTTC	CASSDEREGLYEQYF
few	TRBD2	TRBV12-3/TRBV12-4	TRBJ2-2	TGTGCCAGCAGTTTAGGCCTAGCGGGGGAGAACACCGGGGAGCTGTTTTTT	CASSLGLAGENTGELFF
.	.	TRBV7-9	TRBJ2-5	TGTGCCAGCAGCCAAGAAAACGAACAGGGTACGACCCAGTACTTC	CASSQENEQGTTQYF
once	.	TRBV5-1	TRBJ1-2	TGCGCCAGCAGCCATCCAGGTGGCGGCTACACCTTC	CASSHPGGGYTF
few	TRBD2	TRBV5-4	TRBJ2-2	TGTGCCAGCAGCTTGGGACTAGCGGGGGGATCCTATAACACCGGGGAGCTGTTTTTT	CASSLGLAGGSYNTGELFF
.	TRBD1	TRBV10-3	TRBJ1-4	TGTGCCATCGGGCTCGGGACAGGGGTCGAAAAACTGTTTTTT	CAIGLGTGVEKLFF
.	.	TRBV15	TRBJ1-1	TGTGCCACCAGCAGAGAAACGGTTGCGGCTGAAGCTTTCTTT	CATSRETVAAEAFF
.	TRBD2	TRBV29-1	TRBJ2-7	TGCAGCGTTGAATACAAGGGACTAGCGGGAGGGAACTACGAGCAGTACTTC	CSVEYKGLAGGNYEQYF
.	TRBD2	TRBV6-5	TRBJ2-7	TGTGCCAGCAGCAGAACTTGGACTAGCGGGGCTTCCTCCTACGAGCAGTACTTC	CASSRTWTSGASSYEQYF
.	TRBD2	TRBV7-8	TRBJ2-5	TGTGCCAGCAGCTTAAACTCAGCGGGAGAAGAGACCCAGTACTTC	CASSLNSAGEETQYF
.	TRBD1	TRBV20-1	TRBJ1-6	TGCAGTGCTAGAGATCGGGACAGGGGCGTTTCACCCCTCCACTTT	CSARDRDRGVSPLHF
once	TRBD2	TRBV10-2	TRBJ2-7	TGCGCCAGCATGGGGACTAGCGGGAGAGGTGTCCACGAGCAGTACTTC	CASMGTSGRGVHEQYF
many	.	TRBV19	TRBJ1-5	TGTGCCAGTAGTATAGTGGCAGGGGAAGGACAGCCCCAGCATTTT	CASSIVAGEGQPQHF
.	TRBD1	TRBV15	TRBJ2-5	TGTGCCACCAGCAGAGTGGGGGACAGGGGCGGGGAGACCCAGTACTTC	CATSRVGDRGGETQYF
.	.	TRBV2	TRBJ2-5	TGTGCCAGCAGTGGGACAGAGGGAGAGACCCAGTACTTC	CASSGTEGETQYF
many	.	TRBV2	TRBJ1-5	TGTGCCAGCAGTGAAATGCGGGATAGCAATCAGCCCCAGCATTTT	CASSEMRDSNQPQHF
.	TRBD1	TRBV27	TRBJ2-7	TGTGCCAGCAGCAGATCGGGACAGCACTACGAGCAGTACTTC	CASSRSGQHYEQYF
.	.	TRBV24-1	TRBJ1-2	TGTGCCACCAGTTTGACCGGAGGCTACACCTTC	CATSLTGGYTF
.	TRBD1	TRBV20-1	TRBJ1-5	TGCAGTGCCTGGGGACAGGGGGGTCAGCCCCAGCATTTT	CSAWGQGGQPQHF
many	.	TRBV5-1	TRBJ1-1	TGCGCCAGCAGCGGGGGGCCGGGGGACCACACTGAAGCTTTCTTT	CASSGGPGDHTEAFF
many	TRBD2	TRBV15	TRBJ2-6	TGTGCCACCATGGCAGCGGGGTACTCTGGGGCCAACGTCCTGACTTTC	CATMAAGYSGANVLTF
.	.	TRBV5-8	TRBJ1-6	TGTGCCAGCAGCTTCGGACCGACCGTTCTCTCCTATAATTCACCCCTCCACTTT	CASSFGPTVLSYNSPLHF
many	.	TRBV20-1	TRBJ2-7	TGCAGTGCCGGTAACTACGAGCAGTACTTC	CSAGNYEQYF
many	TRBD2	TRBV29-1	TRBJ2-7	TGCAGCGTTGCCGGACTAGCGGGGGTATCCGGCTACGAGCAGTACTTC	CSVAGLAGVSGYEQYF
.	TRBD1	TRBV20-1	TRBJ1-2	TGCAGTGCTAGGTCGTCGAAGGGACAGGCCTACGGCTACACCTTC	CSARSSKGQAYGYTF
.	.	TRBV5-6	TRBJ2-7	TGTGCCAGCAGTCGGGCCGGGACACGGACCTACGAGCAGTACTTC	CASSRAGTRTYEQYF
.	.	TRBV5-1	TRBJ1-1	TGCGCCAGCAGCTTGGCGGGGAAGACGACAGGTACCACTGAAGCTTTCTTT	CASSLAGKTTGTTEAFF
.	.	TRBV7-8	TRBJ2-7	TGTGCCAGCAGCCCGGGACCCCTCGCCGAGCAGTACTTC	CASSPGPLAEQYF
.	.	TRBV12-3/TRBV12-4	TRBJ2-5	TGTGCCAGCAGTTTATATCCAGGGGAAGAGACCCAGTACTTC	CASSLYPGEETQYF
many	.	TRBV2	TRBJ2-2	TGTGCCAGCAGTGGGTCCGTAAACACCGGGGAGCTGTTTTTT	CASSGSVNTGELFF
few	.	TRBV5-1	TRBJ1-1	TGCGCCAGCAGCCCCCGGCCTAGGGGGTTGAACACTGAAGCTTTCTTT	CASSPRPRGLNTEAFF
.	.	TRBV7-2	TRBJ2-7	TGTGCCAGCAGTTACTCCCCCCTGCTTCCAAACCCATCCTACGAGCAGTACTTC	CASSYSPLLPNPSYEQYF
many	.	TRBV7-2	TRBJ1-1	TGTGCCAGCAGCTTAGCTATCGGGGTCTTCAACACTGAAGCTTTCTTT	CASSLAIGVFNTEAFF
few	.	TRBV6-2/TRBV6-3	TRBJ1-5	TGTGCCAGCAGTCACTCCGGGACACCGAATCAGCCCCAGCATTTT	CASSHSGTPNQPQHF
once	.	TRBV10-3	TRBJ1-4	TGTGCCACCCACCGGACGTCAAATGAAAAACTGTTTTTT	CATHRTSNEKLFF
.	.	TRBV7-9	TRBJ2-5	TGTGCCAGCAGCCCGCTGGACAGTCTAAAGGCGGAGATCCAGTACTTC	CASSPLDSLKAEIQYF
.	.	TRBV30	TRBJ2-7	TGTGCCTGGAGGTCCCCGGATACCTACGAGCAGTACTTC	CAWRSPDTYEQYF
few	.	TRBV20-1	TRBJ2-3	TGCAGTGCTAGAGCCCAGACAGATACGCAGTATTTT	CSARAQTDTQYF
many	.	TRBV11-2	TRBJ1-4	TGTGCCAGCAGCTTACGAGGGTGGACGGATGAAAAACTGTTTTTT	CASSLRGWTDEKLFF
.	.	TRBV2	TRBJ2-5	TGTGCCAGCAGTGGACAGAGAGCGGAGACCCAGTACTTC	CASSGQRAETQYF
few	.	TRBV6-5	TRBJ1-2	TGTGCCAGCAGTCCCTTCGGGGGGCCCGACTTTGGGTATGGCTACACCTTC	CASSPFGGPDFGYGYTF
many	.	TRBV12-3/TRBV12-4	TRBJ1-1	TGTGCCAGCAGTTCAAATTTGGACACTGAAGCTTTCTTT	CASSSNLDTEAFF